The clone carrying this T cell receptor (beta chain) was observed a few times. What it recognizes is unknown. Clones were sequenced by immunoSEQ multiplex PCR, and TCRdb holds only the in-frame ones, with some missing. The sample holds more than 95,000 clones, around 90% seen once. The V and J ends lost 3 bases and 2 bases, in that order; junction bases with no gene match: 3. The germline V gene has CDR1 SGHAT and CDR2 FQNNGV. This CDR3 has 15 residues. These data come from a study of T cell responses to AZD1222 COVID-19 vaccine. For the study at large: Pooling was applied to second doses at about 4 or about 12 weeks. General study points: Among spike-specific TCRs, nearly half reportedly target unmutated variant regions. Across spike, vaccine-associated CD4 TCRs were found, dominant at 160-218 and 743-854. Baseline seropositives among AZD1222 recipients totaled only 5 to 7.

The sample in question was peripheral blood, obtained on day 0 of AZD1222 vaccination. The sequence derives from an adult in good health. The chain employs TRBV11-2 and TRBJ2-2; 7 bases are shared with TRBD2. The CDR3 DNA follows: TGTGCCAGCAGCTTCCTAGCGGTTAACACCGGGGAGCTGTTTTTT. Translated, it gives CASSFLAVNTGELFF.